What follows is one T cell receptor (beta chain) and its context. It lacks a known antigen. Base qualities are not provided; no much larger clone lies one nucleotide away. The CDR3 regions of human TCRbeta chains were subjected to immunosequencing. Under the source paper's analysis protocol: Repertoire TCRs were checked for matches against a reference library of SARS-CoV-2-specific TCRs that had been generated using the MIRA antigen-specificity platform. Breadth was defined as the fraction of unique TCRs that were SARS-CoV-2-associated, and depth was defined as the fraction of total T cells that were SARS-CoV-2-associated. Using the MIRA data, each spike-specific TCR was assigned both to the spike region to which the TCR was reactive and to a CD4 or CD8 class. Log10-transformed breadth and depth values were compared by one-way ANOVA with Sidak's multiple comparisons tests. The clones in this table, taken by TCRdb from immuneACCESS, are in-frame only. Not every clone is retained; where verified, under half of the shortfall comes from an unresolved V gene, and the cause of the rest is unknown. The V and J calls and the clone size are those of that table, but D and trimming were determined from the DNA. The sample table lists some 100,000 clones, 90% to 95% of them with a count of one. Roughly 3.1% of the sample is in the top ten clones.

These data belong to a study of T cell responses to AZD1222 COVID-19 vaccine (TCRdb year 2021). With regard to the full study: A total of 233 trial participants underwent TCR sequencing, of whom some 210 received two doses of AZD1222 and about 25 received two doses of the MenACWY control vaccine. Trial participants were enrolled into age subgroups of 18-55, 56-69 and 70-plus years, which contained roughly 150, 30 and 60 TCR-sequenced participants, respectively.

Paper-wide results and their limitations: In the small 56-69-year group, the increase in depth fell short of significance, most likely because of low power. Because no samples from the day 14 peak response were available, repertoires could be characterized only after the peak T cell response. Spike-specific TCR breadth and depth rose significantly after two AZD1222 doses compared with day 0 and with MenACWY recipients. Conclusions about previously exposed vaccinees are limited, since just 6 or 7 AZD1222 recipients were seropositive for SARS-CoV-2 at baseline. CD4 TCRs associated with the vaccine covered the entire spike protein, and the dominant responses were in regions 160-218 and 743-854. Reportedly, almost half of the unique spike-specific TCRs recognized epitopes lying outside the regions that are mutated in the B.1.351 and B.1.1.7 variants. Participants were mostly white British and included more females than males, and it was suggested by the authors that clonal diversity may have been underestimated.

The intended sense of this specimen's time point label: about 28 days (+/-7) after the second vaccine dose. AZD1222 recipients given second doses at about 4 weeks or at about 12 weeks were pooled, since spike-specific TCR depth and breadth were not found to differ between the two schedules. Vaccinee samples were obtained from the UK trials COV001 and COV002, which included a single-blind randomized controlled phase 2/3 trial of AZD1222 (ChAdOx1 nCoV-19) in healthy adults. For TCRbeta chain sequencing, PBMC samples were collected from trial participants at day 0 and at day 28 after the second dose. This specimen was peripheral blood, taken 28 days after the second AZD1222 dose. The receptor was isolated from an adult who received the AZD1222 COVID-19 vaccine.

Here the CDR3 is given as CASSLSGVMNTEAFF. At the DNA level, the sequence is TGTGCCAGCAGCTTGTCAGGGGTCATGAACACTGAAGCTTTCTTT. The chain uses TRBV7-3 and TRBJ1-1; tentative D gene TRBD1, with 6 bases matching. Trimming at the junction amounts to 3 bases on V and 0 bases on J, and the germline ends lie 11 bases apart. The CDR3 sequence holds 15 residues, the cysteine and phenylalanine included. Just CDR3 DNA is preserved here, 45 bases in frame from base 1. For CDR1 and CDR2, the germline V gene lists SGHTA and FQGTGA.